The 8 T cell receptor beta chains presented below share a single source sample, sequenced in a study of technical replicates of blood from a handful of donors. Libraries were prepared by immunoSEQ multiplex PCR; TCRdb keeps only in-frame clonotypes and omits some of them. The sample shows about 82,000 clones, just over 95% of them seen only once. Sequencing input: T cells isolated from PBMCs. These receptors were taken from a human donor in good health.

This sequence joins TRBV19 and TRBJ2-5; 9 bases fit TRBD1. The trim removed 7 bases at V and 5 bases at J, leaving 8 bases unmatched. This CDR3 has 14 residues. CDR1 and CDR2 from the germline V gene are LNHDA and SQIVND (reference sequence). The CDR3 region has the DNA TGTGCCAGTACTTCCGGGACAGGGTTTGAGACCCAGTACTTC. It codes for CASTSGTGFETQYF.

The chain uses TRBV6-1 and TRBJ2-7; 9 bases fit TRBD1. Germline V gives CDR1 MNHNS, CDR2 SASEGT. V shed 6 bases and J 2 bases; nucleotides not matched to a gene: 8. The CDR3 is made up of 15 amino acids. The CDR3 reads CASRLAWDRAYEQYF. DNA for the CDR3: TGTGCCAGCAGGCTTGCATGGGACAGGGCCTACGAGCAGTACTTC.

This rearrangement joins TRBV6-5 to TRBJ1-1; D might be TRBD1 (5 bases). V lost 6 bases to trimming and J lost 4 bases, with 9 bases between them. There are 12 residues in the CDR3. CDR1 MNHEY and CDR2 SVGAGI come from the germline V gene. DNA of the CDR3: TGTGCCAGCAGCAAAGACAGCACTGAAGCTTTCTTT. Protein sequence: CASSKDSTEAFF.

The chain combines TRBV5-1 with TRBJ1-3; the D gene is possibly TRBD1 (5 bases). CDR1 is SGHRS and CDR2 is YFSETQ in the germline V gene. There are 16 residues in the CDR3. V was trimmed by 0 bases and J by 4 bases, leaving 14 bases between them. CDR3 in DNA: TGCGCCAGCAGCTTGGCAGGGTCTTCACGGGGAAACACCATATATTTT. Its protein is CASSLAGSSRGNTIYF.

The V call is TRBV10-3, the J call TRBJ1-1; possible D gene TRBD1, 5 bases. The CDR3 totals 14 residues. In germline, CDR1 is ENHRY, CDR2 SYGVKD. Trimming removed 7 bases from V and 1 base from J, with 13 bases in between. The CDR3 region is CAINQGTANTEAFF. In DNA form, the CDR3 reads TGTGCCATCAATCAGGGAACAGCGAACACTGAAGCTTTCTTT.

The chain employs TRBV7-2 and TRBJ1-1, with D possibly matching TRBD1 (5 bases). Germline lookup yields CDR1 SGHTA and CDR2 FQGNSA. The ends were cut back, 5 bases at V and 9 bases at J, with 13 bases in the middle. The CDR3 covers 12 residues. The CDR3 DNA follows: TGTGCCAGCAGCGGCTGGGGCGCTAAAGCTTTCTTT. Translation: CASSGWGAKAFF.

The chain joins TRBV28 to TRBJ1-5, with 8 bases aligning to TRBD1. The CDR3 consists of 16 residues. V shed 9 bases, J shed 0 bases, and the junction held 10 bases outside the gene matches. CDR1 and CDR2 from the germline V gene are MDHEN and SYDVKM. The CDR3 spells CASRPARGHSNQPQHF. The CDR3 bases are TGTGCCAGTCGTCCAGCCAGGGGGCATAGCAATCAGCCCCAGCATTTT.

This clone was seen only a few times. CDR3 protein: CASSKGALNTEAFF. For the CDR3, the DNA is TGTGCCAGCAGCAAAGGGGCCTTGAACACTGAAGCTTTCTTT. V usage is TRBV21-1 and J usage is TRBJ1-1; the D segment call TRBD1 is taken from the table without a DNA check. TRBV21-1 is a pseudogene segment. The CDR3 length is 14 residues.